This T cell receptor beta chain was observed in a study of cytomegalovirus exposure and HLA in healthy donors. Study in general: The early release's HLA-typed donors yielded about 85 million unique TCRs.

Healthy bone marrow donors formed the donor group. Remarks on this clone: What it binds is not known.

CDR3 length equals 16 residues. Germline V gives CDR1 KGHSH, CDR2 LQKENI. The V and J ends lost 1 base and 2 bases, in that order; junction bases with no gene match: 6. Researchers ran the PCR with 60 Vbeta and 13 Jbeta primers. The table came from immunoSEQ multiplex PCR; TCRdb's copy has only in-frame clones and leaves some out. This sample has more than 140,000 clones; approximately 80% occur once, and the top ten carry around 1.9%. Study-level points and caveats: No immune exposure information besides CMV serostatus was available. Later analysis identified several of the most significant clusters that appeared linked to common viral pathogens.

The sample consisted of PBMCs. The clonotype originates from a middle-aged woman in good health and CMV-seronegative. The chain is built from TRBV18 and TRBJ2-3; TRBD2 matches at 7 bases. The CDR3 bases are TGTGCCAGCTCACCACGTCCTAGCGGAGTCACAGATACGCAGTATTTT. Protein: CASSPRPSGVTDTQYF.